Sequencing of this T cell receptor (beta chain) was carried out in a study of radiotherapy plus CTLA-4 blockade in lung cancer. Assay used: immunoSEQ multiplex PCR; TCRdb lists only in-frame clones, some missing. The sample holds approximately 46,000 clones, 70% to 90% seen once. Each patient with chemo-refractory metastatic non-small-cell lung cancer was treated with focal radiation plus CTLA-4 blockade using ipilimumab. Germline loops: CDR1 SNHLY, CDR2 FYNNEI. CDR3 length: 16 residues. The V end was cut by 4 bases, the J end by 0 bases, with 16 bases between. The input for sequencing was peripheral blood, taken from a patient treated with radiotherapy plus ipilimumab. This receptor was identified in a human donor with non-small cell lung cancer whose response to radiotherapy plus ipilimumab could not be evaluated. The rearrangement joins TRBV2 to TRBJ2-7; possible D gene TRBD1, 6 bases. CDR3 sequence: CASSGSGHRSSYEQYF. CDR3 in DNA: TGTGCCAGCAGTGGCTCGGGACACCGAAGCTCCTACGAGCAGTACTTC.